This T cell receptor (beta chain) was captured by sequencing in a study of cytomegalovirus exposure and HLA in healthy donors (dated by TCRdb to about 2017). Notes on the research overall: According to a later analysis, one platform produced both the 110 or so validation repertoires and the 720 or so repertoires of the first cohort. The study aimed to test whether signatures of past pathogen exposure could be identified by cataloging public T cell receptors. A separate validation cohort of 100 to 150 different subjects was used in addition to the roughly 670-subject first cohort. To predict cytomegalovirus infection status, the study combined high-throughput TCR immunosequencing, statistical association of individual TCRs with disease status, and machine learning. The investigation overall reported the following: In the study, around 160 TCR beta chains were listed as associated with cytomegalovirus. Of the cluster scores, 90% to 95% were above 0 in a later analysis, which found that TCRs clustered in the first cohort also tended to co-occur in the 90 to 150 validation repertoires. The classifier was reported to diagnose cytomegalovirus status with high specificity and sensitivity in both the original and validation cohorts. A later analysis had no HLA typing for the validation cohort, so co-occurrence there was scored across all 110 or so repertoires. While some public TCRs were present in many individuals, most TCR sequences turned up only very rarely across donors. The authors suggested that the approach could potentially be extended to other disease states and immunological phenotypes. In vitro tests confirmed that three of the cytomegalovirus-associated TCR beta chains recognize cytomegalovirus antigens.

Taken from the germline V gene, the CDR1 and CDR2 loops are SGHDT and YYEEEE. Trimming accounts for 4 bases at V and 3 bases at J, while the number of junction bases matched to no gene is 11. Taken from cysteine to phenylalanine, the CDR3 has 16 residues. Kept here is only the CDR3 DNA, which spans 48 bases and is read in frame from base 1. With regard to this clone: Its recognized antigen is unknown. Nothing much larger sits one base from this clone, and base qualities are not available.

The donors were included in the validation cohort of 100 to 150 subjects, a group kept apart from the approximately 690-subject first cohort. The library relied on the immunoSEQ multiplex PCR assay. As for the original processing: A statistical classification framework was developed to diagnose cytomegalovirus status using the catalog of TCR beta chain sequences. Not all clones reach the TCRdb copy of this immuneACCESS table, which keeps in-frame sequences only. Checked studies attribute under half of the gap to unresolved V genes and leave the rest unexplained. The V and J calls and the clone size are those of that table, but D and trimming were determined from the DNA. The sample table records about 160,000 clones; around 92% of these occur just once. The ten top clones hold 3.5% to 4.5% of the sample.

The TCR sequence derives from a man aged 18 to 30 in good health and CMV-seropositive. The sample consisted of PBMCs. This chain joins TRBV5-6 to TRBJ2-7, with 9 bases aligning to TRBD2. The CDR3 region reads CASSPRSTSGFYEQYF. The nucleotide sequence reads TGTGCCAGCAGCCCCCGGTCGACTAGCGGTTTCTACGAGCAGTACTTC.